This T cell receptor (beta chain) comes out of a study of response to subunit inactivated influenza vaccine. The CDR3 contains 14 residues. Looked up from germline, CDR1 is SGHTA and CDR2 is FQGNSA. TCRdb ran MiXCR on the RT-PCR reads and lists one entry per CDR3 protein. The repertoire holds roughly 170,000 distinct CDR3 sequences, with around 9.2% as singletons. This clonotype occurred many times. A junction end diverges from the germline sequence, so it may reflect a read error. The chain joins TRBV7-2 to TRBJ2-3, with TRBD2 matching 11 bases. Sequenced here: non-naive T cells sorted from PBMCs, sampled on the day of vaccination. The TCR comes from a man aged 50 to 59 who received an inactivated influenza vaccine. The CDR3 sequence: CASSIAGGRDTQYF. The CDR3 bases are TGTGCCAGCAGCATAGCGGGAGGGCGGGATACGCAGTATTTT.